This record concerns one T cell receptor beta chain sequence. Its specificity is unknown. The data belong to a study of shared clonotypes between healthy human individuals. About the research overall: Per-donor plates numbered three CD4 naive, three CD4 memory, two CD8 naive and one CD8 memory.

Using immunoSEQ multiplex PCR, the repertoire was profiled, and TCRdb retains in-frame clones only, with some absent. The sample includes millions of clones, more than 80% of them seen just once. CDR1 is SGHNT, CDR2 YYREEE, per germline (reference sequence). V lost 4 bases and J lost 1; bases outside the gene matches: 6. This CDR3 has 16 residues. The study's findings and limits: Non-shared clonotypes had lower generation probabilities than those shared by all four donors.

The sample consisted of naive CD4+ T cells sorted from blood. Stated subset: CD45RA+ positively selected. The rearrangement uses TRBV5-4 and TRBJ2-2, with 8 bases matching TRBD1. This sequence was found in a young man in good health. The CDR3 coding sequence is TGTGCCAGCAGCCAGGACAGGGTCAAGAACACCGGGGAGCTGTTTTTT. The encoded protein is CASSQDRVKNTGELFF.